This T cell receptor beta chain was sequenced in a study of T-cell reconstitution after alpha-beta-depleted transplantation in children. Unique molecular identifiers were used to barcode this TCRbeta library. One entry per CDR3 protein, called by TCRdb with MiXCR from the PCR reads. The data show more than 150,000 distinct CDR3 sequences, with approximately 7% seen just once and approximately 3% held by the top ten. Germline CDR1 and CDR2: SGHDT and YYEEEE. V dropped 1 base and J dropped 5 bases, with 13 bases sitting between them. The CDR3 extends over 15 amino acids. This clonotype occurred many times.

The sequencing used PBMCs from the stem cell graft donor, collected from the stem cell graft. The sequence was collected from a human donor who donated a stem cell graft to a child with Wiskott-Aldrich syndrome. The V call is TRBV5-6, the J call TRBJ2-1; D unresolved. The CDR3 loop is CASSLIGRIHNEQFF. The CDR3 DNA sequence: TGTGCCAGCAGCTTGATAGGGCGGATCCACAATGAGCAGTTCTTC.